This T cell receptor beta chain was found in a study of blood T cell repertoires in COVID-19. About the study: The samples span acute and convalescent COVID-19 from the United States, Italy and Spain.

The CDR3 loop spans 15 amino acids. Germline V lookup: CDR1 MDHEN, CDR2 SYDVKM. Trimming cost V 6 bases and J 15 bases; bases outside gene matches: 15. In the authors' methods: Nucleated cell number was recorded as an estimate derived from reference gene primer amplification. The assay was immunoSEQ multiplex PCR, and TCRdb's table has in-frame clones only and misses some. V and J calls and clone size come straight from that table; D and trimming were deduced from the DNA. In the table there are 150,000 to 160,000 clones, approximately 80% of which are singletons. The chain is built from TRBV28 and TRBJ1-4; TRBD1 matches 11 bases. Sequences were obtained from peripheral blood. The TCR sequence derives from a man in his fifties or sixties with acute or convalescent COVID-19. The CDR3 bases are TGTGCCAGCAGCCCGTCCGGACAGGGGGCGACGAAATTGTTTTTT. Its protein product is CASSPSGQGATKLFF.